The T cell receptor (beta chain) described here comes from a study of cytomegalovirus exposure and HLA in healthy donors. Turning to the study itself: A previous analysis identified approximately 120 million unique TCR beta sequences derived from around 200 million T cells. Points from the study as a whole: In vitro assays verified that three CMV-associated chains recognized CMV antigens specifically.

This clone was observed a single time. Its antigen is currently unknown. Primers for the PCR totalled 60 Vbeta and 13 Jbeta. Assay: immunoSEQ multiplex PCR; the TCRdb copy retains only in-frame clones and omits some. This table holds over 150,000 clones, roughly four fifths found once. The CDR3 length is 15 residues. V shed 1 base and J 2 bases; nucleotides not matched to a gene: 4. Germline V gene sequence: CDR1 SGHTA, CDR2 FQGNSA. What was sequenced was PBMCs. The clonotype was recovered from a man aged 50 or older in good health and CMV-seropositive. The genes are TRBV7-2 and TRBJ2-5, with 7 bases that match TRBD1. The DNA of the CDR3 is TGTGCCAGCAGCTTAGGGACAGGTTATCAAGAGACCCAGTACTTC. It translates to CASSLGTGYQETQYF.